The T cell receptor beta chain described here comes from a study of shared clonotypes between healthy human individuals. Across the whole study: Each donor's CD4 naive and CD4 memory cells filled three plates apiece, CD8 naive two, and CD8 memory one.

Study observations and caveats: Sequencing of the sorted subsets was shown by rarefaction to be incomplete despite large depth.

The assay used deep level. Genomic DNA from each subset was divided evenly over several immunoSEQ plates. Assay used: immunoSEQ multiplex PCR; TCRdb lists only in-frame clones, some missing. The data show over a million clones, approximately 98.5% seen once. A remark on this clone: The antigen remains unidentified.

The material sequenced was naive CD4+ T cells sorted from blood. The subset is: CD45RA+ positively selected. The clonotype originates from a man younger than 40 in good health.

The CDR3 sequence: CASSLIKGQRGEQYF. The DNA for the CDR3 is TGTGCCAGCAGCTTAATTAAAGGCCAGCGAGGCGAGCAGTACTTC. The chain has TRBV11-2 and TRBJ2-7; D gene unclear. V was trimmed by 2 bases and J by 6 bases, leaving 17 bases between them. Germline assignment: CDR1 SGHAT and CDR2 FQNNGV. The CDR3 contains 15 residues.